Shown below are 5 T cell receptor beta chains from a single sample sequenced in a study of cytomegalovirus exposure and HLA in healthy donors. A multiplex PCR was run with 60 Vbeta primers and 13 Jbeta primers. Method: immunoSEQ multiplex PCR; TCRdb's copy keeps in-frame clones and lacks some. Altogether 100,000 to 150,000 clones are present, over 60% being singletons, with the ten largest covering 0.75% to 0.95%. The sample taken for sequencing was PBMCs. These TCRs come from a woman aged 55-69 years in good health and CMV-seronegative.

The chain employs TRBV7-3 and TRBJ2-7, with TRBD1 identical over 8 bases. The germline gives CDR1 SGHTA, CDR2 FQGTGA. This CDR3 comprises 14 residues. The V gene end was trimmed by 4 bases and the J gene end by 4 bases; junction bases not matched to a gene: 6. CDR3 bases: TGTGCCAGCAGCTCAGGACAGGGTTGGTACGAGCAGTACTTC. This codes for CASSSGQGWYEQYF.

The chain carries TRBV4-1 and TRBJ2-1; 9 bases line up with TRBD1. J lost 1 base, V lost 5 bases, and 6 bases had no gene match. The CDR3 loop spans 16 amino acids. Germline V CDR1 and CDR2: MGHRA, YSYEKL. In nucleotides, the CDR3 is TGCGCCAGCAGCGTAACCGGGACAGGGTCCTACAATGAGCAGTTCTTC. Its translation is CASSVTGTGSYNEQFF.

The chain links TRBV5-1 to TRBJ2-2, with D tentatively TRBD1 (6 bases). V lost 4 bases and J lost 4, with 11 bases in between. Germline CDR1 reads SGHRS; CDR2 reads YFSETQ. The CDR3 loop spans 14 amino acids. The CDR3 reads CASSTTRGTGELFF. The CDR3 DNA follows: TGCGCCAGCAGCACAACCAGGGGCACCGGGGAGCTGTTTTTT. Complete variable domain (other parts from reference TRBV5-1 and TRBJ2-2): KAGVTQTPRYLIKTRGQQVTLSCSPISGHRSVSWYQQTPGQGLQFLFEYFSETQRNKGNFPGRFSGRQFSNSRSEMNVSTLELGDSALYLCASSTTRGTGELFFGEGSRLTVL.

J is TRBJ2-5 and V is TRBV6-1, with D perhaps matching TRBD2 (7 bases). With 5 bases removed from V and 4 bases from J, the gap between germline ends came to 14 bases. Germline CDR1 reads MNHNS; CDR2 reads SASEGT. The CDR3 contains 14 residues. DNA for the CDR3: TGTGCCAGCAGTTTGTCGGGGGGCGGAGAGACCCAGTACTTC. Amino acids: CASSLSGGGETQYF.

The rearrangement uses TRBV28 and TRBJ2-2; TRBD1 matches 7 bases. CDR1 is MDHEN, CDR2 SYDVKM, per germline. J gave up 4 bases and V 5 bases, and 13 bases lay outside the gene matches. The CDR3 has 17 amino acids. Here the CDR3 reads CASSPPPGQKSTGELFF. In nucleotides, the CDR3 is TGTGCCAGCAGTCCCCCACCGGGACAGAAGTCCACCGGGGAGCTGTTTTTT.